The subject of this entry is one TCR beta chain. Its target is unknown. This record belongs to a study of vaccination and CD4 T cells after COVID-19. Regarding the study as a whole: Spike mono-reactivity marked 304 of 307 vaccine-specific clones in convalescent patients.

This CDR3 region has 15 residues. V was clipped by 6 bases and J by 4 bases; unmatched bases: 10. Germline V gene data show CDR1 as SGHTA and CDR2 as FQGNSA. Sequencing of the DNA from cultured CD4+ T cells was carried out with the Oncomine TCR Beta short-read assay. TCRdb reanalysed the PCR reads using MiXCR and keeps one entry per CDR3 protein. The sample shows 10,000 to 15,000 distinct CDR3 sequences, 35% to 50% of them seen only once. Treatment in this sample: roughly ten-day PBMC culture with coronavirus spike peptide pools or control peptides (ViraFEST assay). The chain links TRBV7-2 to TRBJ1-2, with 8 bases fitting TRBD1. The receptor's source is a human donor with COVID-19. Sample: cultured CD4+ T cells from blood. The CDR3 sequence is CASRGTGEWGYGYTF. The CDR3 DNA reads as TGTGCCAGCAGAGGGACAGGTGAATGGGGCTATGGCTACACCTTC.